What follows are 32 T cell receptor beta chains derived from one specimen sequenced in a study of metastatic and nonmetastatic thyroid tumors. TCRdb re-called the PCR reads via MiXCR. The profile covers about 16,000 clones, with about 31% appearing a single time and over 9.5% taken by the ten largest. No treatment of any kind had been given to any patient before thyroid surgery. The sequencing input was tumor tissue. All receptors come from a male donor with papillary thyroid cancer or a benign thyroid nodule (not recorded which). Some clones in this sample may be carry-over from other donors' samples.

V gene TRBV5-1 combines with J gene TRBJ1-2; 12 nucleotides align to TRBD1. The CDR3 is made up of 15 amino acids. Per germline, CDR1 SGHRS and CDR2 YFSETQ. Trimming removed 3 bases from V and 6 bases from J; junction bases left unmatched: 6. Here the CDR3 DNA reads TGCGCCAGCAGCTCATCCGGGACAGGGGGCCATGGCTACACCTTC. As protein: CASSSSGTGGHGYTF. The whole variable domain, remainder taken from reference TRBV5-1 and TRBJ1-2, is KAGVTQTPRYLIKTRGQQVTLSCSPISGHRSVSWYQQTPGQGLQFLFEYFSETQRNKGNFPGRFSGRQFSNSRSEMNVSTLELGDSALYLCASSSSGTGGHGYTFGSGTRLTVV.

This clone was found many times. The chain employs TRBV2 and TRBJ2-4, with 10 positions matching TRBD1. The CDR3 is 15 amino acids. Germline V gene lookup returns CDR1 SNHLY and CDR2 FYNNEI. The J segment lost 6 bases and the V segment lost 6 bases, leaving 8 bases of the junction unmatched. For the CDR3, the DNA is TGTGCCAGCAGCCGGGACAGGGGAGTGGGAAACATTCAGTACTTC. Translating gives CASSRDRGVGNIQYF. Supplemented by reference TRBV2 and TRBJ2-4, the full variable domain reads EPEVTQTPSHQVTQMGQEVILRCVPISNHLYFYWYRQILGQKVEFLVSFYNNEISEKSEIFDDQFSVERPDGSNFTLKIRSTKLEDSAMYFCASSRDRGVGNIQYFGAGTRLSVL.

The chain joins TRBV28 to TRBJ1-2; D remains unclear. This CDR3 is built from 11 residues. V was cut by 3 bases and J by 7 bases, with 6 bases left in between. Germline V lookup: CDR1 MDHEN, CDR2 SYDVKM. CDR3 DNA: TGTGCCAGCAGTTTCCAAGCTGGCTACACCTTC. Translating gives CASSFQAGYTF.

This clone was observed a single time. The germline gene is not matched at one end of the junction; a read error may be the cause. The V call is TRBV20-1, the J call TRBJ2-7; TRBD2 matches at 15 bases. The CDR3 consists of 18 residues. CDR1 and CDR2 (germline): DFQATT, SNEGSKA (reference sequence). For the CDR3, the DNA is TGCAGTGCTAGAGAAAGGACTAGCGGGAGGGCCGATCAAGACGACCAGTACTTC. Protein sequence: CSARERTSGRADQDDQYF.

This clone was observed a handful of times. This rearrangement joins TRBV5-1 to TRBJ2-3; 9 nucleotides line up with TRBD1. The length of the CDR3 is 16 residues. Germline V gene lookup returns CDR1 SGHRS and CDR2 YFSETQ. J gave up 6 bases and V 0 bases, and 8 bases lay outside the gene matches. DNA for the CDR3: TGCGCCAGCAGCTTGGAACAGGGGGCTCGATCGGATACGCAGTATTTT. Translation gives CASSLEQGARSDTQYF.

This clone was counted ten times or more. This chain uses TRBV12-3 or TRBV12-4 with TRBJ2-1; 9 nucleotides align to TRBD2. This CDR3 spans 15 amino acids. The V gene end was trimmed by 5 bases and the J gene end by 10 bases; junction bases not matched to a gene: 12. CDR3 sequence: CASSNSGSINMEQFF. The CDR3 coding sequence is TGTGCCAGCAGTAATAGCGGGAGCATCAACATGGAGCAGTTCTTC.

This clone was recorded many times. This sequence joins TRBV18 and TRBJ2-3; D is unresolved. The CDR3 length is 12 residues. V lost 3 bases, J lost 6 bases, and 7 bases lay in between. The germline gives CDR1 KGHSH, CDR2 LQKENI. The CDR3 sequence is CASSPLGDTQYF. The CDR3 DNA follows: TGTGCCAGCTCACCGTTGGGGGATACGCAGTATTTT.

The chain joins TRBV30 to TRBJ2-6, with 7 bases matching TRBD1. The CDR3 is 15 amino acids. V lost 7 bases and J lost 0; bases outside the gene matches: 6. Germline assignment: CDR1 GTSNPN and CDR2 SVGIG (reference sequence). The CDR3: CASSDRPSGANVLTF. CDR3 nucleotides: TGTGCCTCCTCGGACAGGCCCTCTGGGGCCAACGTCCTGACTTTC. Full variable domain (rest looked up from reference TRBV30 and TRBJ2-6): SQTIHQWPATLVQPVGSPLSLECTVEGTSNPNLYWYRQAAGRGLQLLFYSVGIGQISSEVPQNLSASRPQDRQFILSSKKLLLSDSGFYLCASSDRPSGANVLTFGAGSRLTVL.

Relative to its sample, this clone is medium-sized (0.01 to 0.1%). The chain joins TRBV12-3 or TRBV12-4 to TRBJ1-6; weak D call: TRBD1 (6 bases). The V end was cut by 5 bases, the J end by 12 bases, with 11 bases between. The CDR3 runs 12 residues. As DNA, the CDR3 is TGTGCCAGCAGTCGTGCCAGGGGACCCCTCCACTTT. Translating gives CASSRARGPLHF.

This clone is judged medium-sized. The V call is TRBV4-1, the J call TRBJ2-7; weak D call: TRBD2 (6 bases). The CDR3 covers 15 residues. V dropped 1 base and J dropped 4 bases, with 14 bases sitting between them. Germline assignment: CDR1 MGHRA and CDR2 YSYEKL. This chain's CDR3 is CASSQGGTATYEQYF. The CDR3 bases are TGCGCCAGCAGCCAAGGCGGGACGGCTACTTACGAGCAGTACTTC.

This clone was seen at least ten times. The chain links TRBV28 to TRBJ1-5; possibly TRBD1 for D (5 bases). From germline, CDR1 is MDHEN and CDR2 SYDVKM. CDR3 length: 13 residues. The V and J ends lost 2 bases and 11 bases respectively, with 13 bases between them. CDR3 loop: CASSLTREGAQHF. The CDR3 nucleotides read TGTGCCAGCAGTTTAACGCGAGAAGGGGCCCAGCATTTT.

This clone was recorded at least ten times. The chain joins TRBV7-9 to TRBJ2-5; tentatively, D is TRBD1 or TRBD2 (5 bases each). The CDR3 loop spans 16 amino acids. Germline V gene data show CDR1 as SEHNR and CDR2 as FQNEAQ (reference sequence). V shed 3 bases and J shed 6 bases, with 20 bases lying between them. The CDR3 sequence is CASSFGRQRDVKTQYF. As DNA, the CDR3 is TGTGCCAGCAGCTTCGGCCGGCAGAGGGACGTAAAGACCCAGTACTTC.

This clone is categorized as medium-sized (0.01 to 0.1%). This chain joins TRBV10-3 and TRBJ2-1, with 12 nucleotides matching TRBD2. The germline V gene has CDR1 ENHRY and CDR2 SYGVKD. V lost 0 bases to trimming and J lost 10 bases; unmatched junction nucleotides: 7. CDR3 length: 16 amino acids. CDR3 nucleotide sequence: TGTGCCATCAGTGAGTCTAGACTAGCGGGAGTAGGGGAGCAGTTCTTC. It is translated as CAISESRLAGVGEQFF.

This clone was found many times. V is TRBV28 and J is TRBJ1-2, with D possibly matching TRBD1 (5 bases). CDR1 and CDR2 (germline): MDHEN, SYDVKM. V lost 3 bases, J lost 3 bases, and 5 bases lay in between. CDR3 size: 12 residues. For the CDR3, the DNA is TGTGCCAGCAGTTTGACAGACTATGGCTACACCTTC. Translating it yields CASSLTDYGYTF.

The V gene is TRBV5-1, the J gene TRBJ1-3; TRBD1 is a possible D gene (6 bases). The CDR3 totals 14 residues. CDR1 is SGHRS and CDR2 is YFSETQ in the germline V gene. With 4 bases removed from V and 4 bases from J, the gap between germline ends came to 12 bases. The DNA of the CDR3 is TGCGCCAGCAGCCAGGGGACCGGCGGAAACACCATATATTTT. The encoded protein is CASSQGTGGNTIYF. Combining the CDR3 with reference TRBV5-1 and TRBJ1-3 gives the whole variable domain KAGVTQTPRYLIKTRGQQVTLSCSPISGHRSVSWYQQTPGQGLQFLFEYFSETQRNKGNFPGRFSGRQFSNSRSEMNVSTLELGDSALYLCASSQGTGGNTIYFGEGSWLTVV.

This clone was detected many times. The chain uses TRBV7-9 and TRBJ2-3; either TRBD1 or TRBD2 may fit D (6 bases each). This CDR3 has 15 amino acids. The germline V gene has CDR1 SEHNR and CDR2 FQNEAQ (reference sequence). V was cut by 8 bases and J by 4 bases, with 19 bases left in between. The CDR3 DNA follows: TGTGCCAGCTGCCGGGGGCATGGTTTTCCAGATACGCAGTATTTT. Amino acid sequence: CASCRGHGFPDTQYF.

Within the sample, this clone is medium-sized. The chain joins TRBV11-2 to TRBJ2-1; no clear D. The CDR3 has 16 residues. Germline CDR1 is SGHAT and CDR2 is FQNNGV. Trimming removed 3 bases at V and 1 base at J, with 13 bases between. CDR3 loop: CASSFSPGRSYNEQFF. The CDR3 nucleotides read TGTGCCAGCAGCTTTAGTCCCGGAAGGTCCTACAATGAGCAGTTCTTC.

The chain couples TRBV11-1 to TRBJ2-3; D remains ambiguous. There are 16 residues in the CDR3. Between the trimmed V and J ends, which lost 1 base and 2 bases, there was a span of 13 bases. Germline V lookup: CDR1 SGHAT, CDR2 FQDESV (reference sequence). The CDR3 coding sequence is TGTGCCAGCAGCTTAGGTTTACAGATAGACACAGATACGCAGTATTTT. Translating gives CASSLGLQIDTDTQYF.

The table lists this clone with a few counts. The chain recombines TRBV19 with TRBJ2-7; possible D gene TRBD2, 6 bases. V shed 3 bases and J shed 6 bases, with 9 bases lying between them. CDR1 and CDR2 from the germline V gene are LNHDA and SQIVND (reference sequence). The CDR3 is 12 amino acids. The CDR3 DNA sequence: TGTGCCAGTAGTATGACGGGACTCGAGCAGTACTTC. Translating gives CASSMTGLEQYF.

A note on this clone: Likely a read error: the CDR3 ends without its conserved phenylalanine or tryptophan. The DNA is left out, because the CDR3 cannot be placed on it with certainty; the CDR3 is given as TCRdb lists it. The chain is built from TRBV6-4 and TRBJ2-2; the tabulated D call, TRBD1, remains unverified against the DNA. Per the germline V gene, CDR1 is MRHNA and CDR2 is SNTAGT. The CDR3 contains 18 residues when both ends are counted. The chain's CDR3 is CASSGRHPWEWDQADRAG.

The rearrangement uses TRBV11-3 and TRBJ2-7; a weak D match, TRBD2 (6 bases). Germline CDR1 is SGHNT and CDR2 is YENEEA. This CDR3 has 14 residues. Deletions cut 5 bases from V and 2 bases from J, with 13 bases between. The CDR3 sequence: CASSTTGGPYEQYF. As DNA, the CDR3 is TGTGCCAGCAGCACAACCGGGGGACCCTACGAGCAGTACTTC.

This clone is deemed medium-sized. The rearrangement joins TRBV4-2 to TRBJ1-5; D might be TRBD1 (5 bases). The CDR3 sequence is 15 residues long. Germline V lookup: CDR1 LGHNA, CDR2 YNFKEQ. With 1 base removed from V and 2 bases from J, the gap between germline ends came to 9 bases. This CDR3 reads CASSQGGLGNQPQHF. Here the CDR3 DNA reads TGTGCCAGCAGCCAAGGGGGGTTAGGCAATCAGCCCCAGCATTTT.

The V and J genes are TRBV19 and TRBJ2-2; tentative D call: TRBD2 (6 bases). V was pared by 4 bases and J by 1 base, with 13 bases between. Germline CDR1 and CDR2: LNHDA and SQIVND (reference sequence). The CDR3 totals 16 residues. The CDR3 spells CASSNRRLVNTGELFF. For the CDR3, the DNA is TGTGCCAGTAGTAATCGGCGACTAGTGAACACCGGGGAGCTGTTTTTT.

The chain combines TRBV19 with TRBJ1-3; 7 positions match TRBD1. V shed 6 bases, J shed 2 bases, and the junction held 10 bases outside the gene matches. From germline, CDR1 is LNHDA and CDR2 SQIVND (reference sequence). The CDR3 is 16 residues long. CDR3 sequence reads: CASRRQGLGTGNTIYF. In DNA form, the CDR3 reads TGTGCCAGTAGACGACAGGGCTTAGGGACTGGAAACACCATATATTTT.

The CDR3 DNA follows: TGCAGTGCTAGACGTTTAGTATCGGGGGACAATGAGCAGTTCTTC. This encodes CSARRLVSGDNEQFF. The chain has TRBV20-1 and TRBJ2-1; the D gene is possibly TRBD2 (6 bases). The ends were cut back, 2 bases at V and 5 bases at J, with 16 bases in the middle. The CDR3 covers 15 residues. In germline, CDR1 is DFQATT, CDR2 SNEGSKA (reference sequence).

The chain recombines TRBV6-1 with TRBJ1-1; no clear D. CDR1 and CDR2 from the germline V gene are MNHNS and SASEGT. The CDR3 has 14 amino acids. Trimming took off 6 bases at V and 1 base at J, with 12 bases between the two ends. In DNA form, the CDR3 reads TGTGCCAGCAGCCCGTCCGGTTGGAACACTGAAGCTTTCTTT. This gives the protein CASSPSGWNTEAFF.

The genes are TRBV6-2 or TRBV6-3 and TRBJ2-7; D gene unclear. Looked up from germline, CDR1 is MNHEY and CDR2 is SVGEGT. Trimming shortened V by 0 bases and J by 6 bases, and 9 bases separated the two germline ends. The CDR3 spans 13 residues. CDR3 loop: CASSYSSEREQYF. The CDR3 coding sequence is TGTGCCAGCAGTTACTCCTCAGAACGCGAGCAGTACTTC.

The table lists this clone with a few counts. The germline gene is not matched at one end of the junction; a read error may be the cause. The chain joins TRBV6-2 or TRBV6-3 to TRBJ2-6; D tentatively fits TRBD1 or TRBD2 (5 bases each). The CDR3 is made up of 15 amino acids. Per the germline V gene, CDR1 is MNHEY and CDR2 is SVGEGT. For the CDR3, the DNA is TGTGCCAGCGGTCCCCCAGTCTCCGGGGCCAACGCCCTGACTTTC. This sequence encodes CASGPPVSGANALTF.

V gene TRBV6-1 combines with J gene TRBJ2-4; D gene unclear. Germline V gene sequence: CDR1 MNHNS, CDR2 SASEGT. The CDR3 runs to 12 residues. V gave up 8 bases and J gave up 8 bases, with 13 bases separating them. The CDR3 coding sequence is TGTGCCAGCTCAAGGGATTGGGACATTCAGTACTTC. Encoded protein: CASSRDWDIQYF.

This clone ranks as medium-sized. This chain links TRBV6-1 with TRBJ1-1; D perhaps matches TRBD1 (5 bases). The CDR3 spans 14 residues. The V and J ends lost 2 bases and 4 bases respectively, with 11 bases between them. Germline-derived CDR1 and CDR2 are MNHNS and SASEGT. The CDR3 sequence: CASSEFRGFTEAFF. The CDR3 DNA sequence: TGTGCCAGCAGTGAATTTCGGGGGTTCACTGAAGCTTTCTTT.

This clone was detected only a few times. One end of the junction varies from germline; a read error may be responsible. The chain is built from TRBV6-1 and TRBJ2-2; 10 nucleotides match TRBD2. Germline-derived CDR1 and CDR2 are MNHNS and SASEGT. The CDR3 runs 16 residues. For the CDR3, the DNA is TGTGCCAGTAAGAGCGGGAGGGCCGTGAACACCGGGGAGCTGTTCTTT. It yields the protein CASKSGRAVNTGELFF.

There are a few counts of this clone. The chain joins TRBV6-1 to TRBJ2-7; perhaps TRBD1 as D (5 bases). Trimming took 4 bases from V and 3 from J, leaving 16 bases between them. CDR1 MNHNS and CDR2 SASEGT come from the germline V gene. The CDR3 runs 15 residues. The CDR3: CASSGGEPSHYEQYF. The CDR3 DNA is TGTGCCAGCAGTGGGGGCGAACCCTCCCACTACGAGCAGTACTTC.